A selection of T cell receptor beta chains follows, all from one sample in a study of beta chain features in type 1 diabetes. Sequencing used immunoSEQ multiplex PCR; TCRdb keeps in-frame clones, though not all of them. The sample records about 47,000 clones, just under 45% being singletons. The sample was stem cell memory CD4+ T cells from blood. Source of these receptors: a man aged 30 to 45 with type 1 diabetes. Each CDR3 is given with its conserved first and last residue. D genes are given only for firm matches. Clone size appears in some rows only: once, few, many, or a class for an expanded clone.

TRBV9	NA	TRBJ2-1	TRBD2	CASSVGPSGSGNEQFF	TGTGCCAGCAGCGTAGGGCCTAGCGGGAGTGGAAATGAGCAGTTCTTC
TRBV6-1	NA	TRBJ2-1	TRBD2	CASSQGGRAPEQFF	TGTGCCAGCAGTCAGGGCGGGAGGGCCCCTGAGCAGTTCTTC
TRBV4-2	few	TRBJ1-5	TRBD1	CASSHTPRQGTRSSNQPQHF	TGTGCCAGCAGCCACACCCCTCGACAGGGAACGAGGTCTAGCAATCAGCCCCAGCATTTT
TRBV14	NA	TRBJ2-2	NA	CASSLTPGVAGELFF	TGTGCCAGCAGCCTTACTCCGGGTGTGGCCGGGGAGCTGTTTTTT
TRBV28	few	TRBJ1-3	NA	CASSLGRRNTIYF	TGTGCCAGCAGTTTAGGGCGCAGAAACACCATATATTTT
TRBV25-1	NA	TRBJ1-4	TRBD1	CASSVTGGEKLFF	TGTGCCAGCAGTGTTACAGGGGGAGAAAAACTGTTTTTT
TRBV7-9	few	TRBJ2-1	TRBD1	CASSLAAGTGREQFF	TGTGCCAGCAGCTTAGCCGCCGGGACAGGGAGGGAGCAGTTCTTC
TRBV7-9	few	TRBJ2-1	NA	CASSLSSYNEQFF	TGTGCCAGCAGCCTCAGCTCCTACAATGAGCAGTTCTTC
TRBV10-3	NA	TRBJ2-2	TRBD2	CATSRPPSGGNTGELFF	TGTGCCACCTCTCGCCCCCCTAGCGGGGGGAACACCGGGGAGCTGTTTTTT
TRBV6-1	NA	TRBJ2-5	NA	CASSVSGATETQYF	TGTGCCAGCAGTGTGTCTGGGGCAACGGAGACCCAGTACTTC
TRBV7-8	few	TRBJ2-3	TRBD2	CASSLLERGDTDTQYF	TGTGCCAGCAGCTTACTTGAACGGGGGGACACAGATACGCAGTATTTT
TRBV4-3	once	TRBJ2-7	NA	CASSRTLLGGVSVYEQYF	TGCGCCAGCAGCCGCACCCTATTAGGGGGAGTTAGTGTTTACGAGCAGTACTTC
TRBV6-5	NA	TRBJ2-5	NA	CASSYYPTPGETQYF	TGTGCCAGCAGTTACTACCCGACTCCGGGAGAGACCCAGTACTTC
TRBV9	NA	TRBJ2-7	TRBD2	CASSAGLADSYEQYF	TGTGCCAGCAGCGCCGGACTAGCGGATTCCTACGAGCAGTACTTC
TRBV7-6	few	TRBJ1-2	NA	CASSLVENPNYGYTF	TGTGCCAGCAGCTTAGTGGAGAACCCGAACTATGGCTACACCTTC
TRBV29-1	few	TRBJ1-1	NA	CSVTGFDTEAFF	TGCAGCGTTACAGGGTTTGACACTGAAGCTTTCTTT
TRBV28	NA	TRBJ2-7	TRBD2	CASFSGNSYEQYF	TGTGCCAGCTTTAGCGGGAACTCCTACGAGCAGTACTTC
TRBV6-1	NA	TRBJ1-2	NA	CASSPQLARGYTF	TGTGCCAGCAGTCCTCAGCTAGCTCGGGGCTACACCTTC
TRBV7-2	once	TRBJ2-3	NA	CASSLGTADTQYF	TGTGCCAGCAGCTTAGGGACAGCAGATACGCAGTATTTT
TRBV6-5	NA	TRBJ2-7	NA	CASSSDRFYEQYF	TGTGCCAGCAGTTCTGACAGGTTCTACGAGCAGTACTTC
TRBV6-1	NA	TRBJ1-5	NA	CASSEALDSHFNQPQHF	TGTGCCAGCAGTGAAGCGTTGGACAGCCATTTTAATCAGCCCCAGCATTTT
TRBV5-6	NA	TRBJ2-7	NA	CASSLVGAFYEQYF	TGTGCCAGCAGCTTGGTGGGCGCGTTCTACGAGCAGTACTTC
TRBV5-1	NA	TRBJ2-3	TRBD1	CASSLANRGPDTQYF	TGCGCCAGCAGCTTGGCCAACAGGGGGCCAGATACGCAGTATTTT
TRBV6-6	NA	TRBJ1-5	NA	CASSRTDSFNQPQHF	TGTGCCAGCAGCCGGACGGACTCATTCAATCAGCCCCAGCATTTT
TRBV4-1	NA	TRBJ2-3	TRBD2	CASSHGTSGRDTQYF	TGCGCCAGCAGCCACGGGACTAGCGGTCGGGATACGCAGTATTTT
TRBV4-2	NA	TRBJ2-1	TRBD2	CASSPGLAAYNEQFF	TGTGCCAGCAGCCCCGGACTAGCGGCCTACAATGAGCAGTTCTTC
TRBV29-1	NA	TRBJ2-5	TRBD1	CSVESRTGGQETQYF	TGCAGCGTTGAGTCGCGGACAGGGGGCCAAGAGACCCAGTACTTC
TRBV27	few	TRBJ2-5	NA	CASSRTGEETQYF	TGTGCCAGCAGTCGGACGGGGGAGGAGACCCAGTACTTC
TRBV10-3	NA	TRBJ2-5	NA	CAIGHAGETQYF	TGTGCCATCGGCCATGCCGGGGAGACCCAGTACTTC
TRBV18	NA	TRBJ2-7	TRBD2	CASSRQTSGRAAAYEQYF	TGTGCCAGCTCACGTCAGACTAGCGGGAGGGCCGCTGCCTACGAGCAGTACTTC
TRBV19	NA	TRBJ2-1	NA	CASSMRLISYNEQFF	TGTGCCAGTAGTATGCGTCTCATCTCCTACAATGAGCAGTTCTTC
TRBV5-1	NA	TRBJ2-3	NA	CASGNTDTQYF	TGCGCCAGCGGCAACACAGATACGCAGTATTTT
TRBV7-2	NA	TRBJ1-2	TRBD1	CASSPIGGQGAGYTF	TGTGCCAGCAGCCCCATAGGGGGACAGGGAGCAGGCTACACCTTC
TRBV4-2	NA	TRBJ2-5	TRBD2	CASSQGSSGLQETQYF	TGTGCCAGCAGCCAAGGTTCTAGCGGACTCCAAGAGACCCAGTACTTC
TRBV4-2	NA	TRBJ2-3	NA	CASSQVREEDTQYF	TGTGCCAGCAGCCAAGTCAGGGAAGAGGATACGCAGTATTTT
TRBV25-1	few	TRBJ2-7	TRBD1	CASSEWTGSNEQYF	TGTGCCAGCAGTGAATGGACAGGGAGCAACGAGCAGTACTTC
TRBV14	NA	TRBJ1-1	NA	CASSRRELDTEAFF	TGTGCCAGCAGCCGAAGAGAGTTGGACACTGAAGCTTTCTTT
TRBV29-1	few	TRBJ2-3	NA	CSVEKGGTDTQYF	TGCAGCGTTGAGAAGGGAGGCACAGATACGCAGTATTTT
TRBV5-1	NA	TRBJ2-2	TRBD2	CASSGTSGTTGELFF	TGCGCCAGCAGCGGGACTAGCGGCACCACCGGGGAGCTGTTTTTT
TRBV4-3	NA	TRBJ1-4	TRBD1	CASSRLTGGNEKLFF	TGCGCCAGCAGCCGGTTGACAGGGGGTAATGAAAAACTGTTTTTT
TRBV6-5	NA	TRBJ2-6	NA	CASRPRSGANVLTF	TGTGCCAGCAGGCCGCGGTCTGGGGCCAACGTCCTGACTTTC
TRBV6-5	once	TRBJ1-3	NA	CATLTGSGNTIYF	TGTGCCACCTTAACGGGGTCTGGAAACACCATATATTTT
TRBV7-3	few	TRBJ2-5	NA	CASSFTAAGTQYF	TGTGCCAGCAGCTTTACAGCAGCGGGGACCCAGTACTTC
TRBV27	NA	TRBJ1-1	NA	CASTPSGANTEAFF	TGTGCCAGTACCCCCAGCGGGGCGAATACTGAAGCTTTCTTT
TRBV10-3	NA	TRBJ2-1	TRBD1	CAISRDRYNEQFF	TGTGCCATCAGTCGGGACAGGTACAATGAGCAGTTCTTC
TRBV7-2	NA	TRBJ2-5	NA	CASSFPLETQYF	TGTGCCAGCAGCTTTCCCTTGGAGACCCAGTACTTC
TRBV28	few	TRBJ2-3	TRBD2	CASSSPISGTVDTQYF	TGTGCCAGCAGTTCCCCGATTAGCGGGACCGTAGATACGCAGTATTTT
TRBV2	NA	TRBJ1-3	NA	CASSDNTGQRGNTIYF	TGTGCCAGCAGTGATAATACGGGTCAACGGGGGAACACCATATATTTT
TRBV7-9	NA	TRBJ2-5	NA	CASSSRGVQETQYF	TGTGCCAGCAGCTCGCGGGGAGTCCAAGAGACCCAGTACTTC
TRBV5-1	NA	TRBJ2-5	NA	CASSLDPSFSGGEETQYF	TGCGCCAGCAGCTTGGACCCAAGCTTTTCTGGTGGAGAGGAGACCCAGTACTTC
TRBV27	NA	TRBJ2-7	TRBD2	CASSYRGGMGEQYF	TGTGCCAGCAGTTACCGGGGGGGAATGGGTGAGCAGTACTTC
TRBV28	NA	TRBJ2-7	NA	CASRGTVRYEQYF	TGTGCCAGTAGGGGGACCGTTCGCTACGAGCAGTACTTC